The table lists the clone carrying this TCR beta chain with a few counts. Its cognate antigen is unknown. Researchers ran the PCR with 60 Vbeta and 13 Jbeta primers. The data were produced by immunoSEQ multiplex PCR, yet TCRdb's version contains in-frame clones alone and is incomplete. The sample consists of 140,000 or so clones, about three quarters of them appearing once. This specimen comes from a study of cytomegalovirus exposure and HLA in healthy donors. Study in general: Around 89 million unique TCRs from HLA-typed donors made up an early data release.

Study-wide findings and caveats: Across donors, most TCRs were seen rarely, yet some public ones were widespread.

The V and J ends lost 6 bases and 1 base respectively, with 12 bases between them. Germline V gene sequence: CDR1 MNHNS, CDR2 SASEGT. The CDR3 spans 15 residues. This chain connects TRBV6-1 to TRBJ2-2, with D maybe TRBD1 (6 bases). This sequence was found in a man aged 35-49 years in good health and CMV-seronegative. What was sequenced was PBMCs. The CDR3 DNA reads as TGTGCCAGCAGATTGTACAGGGAGAACACCGGGGAGCTGTTTTTT. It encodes CASRLYRENTGELFF.